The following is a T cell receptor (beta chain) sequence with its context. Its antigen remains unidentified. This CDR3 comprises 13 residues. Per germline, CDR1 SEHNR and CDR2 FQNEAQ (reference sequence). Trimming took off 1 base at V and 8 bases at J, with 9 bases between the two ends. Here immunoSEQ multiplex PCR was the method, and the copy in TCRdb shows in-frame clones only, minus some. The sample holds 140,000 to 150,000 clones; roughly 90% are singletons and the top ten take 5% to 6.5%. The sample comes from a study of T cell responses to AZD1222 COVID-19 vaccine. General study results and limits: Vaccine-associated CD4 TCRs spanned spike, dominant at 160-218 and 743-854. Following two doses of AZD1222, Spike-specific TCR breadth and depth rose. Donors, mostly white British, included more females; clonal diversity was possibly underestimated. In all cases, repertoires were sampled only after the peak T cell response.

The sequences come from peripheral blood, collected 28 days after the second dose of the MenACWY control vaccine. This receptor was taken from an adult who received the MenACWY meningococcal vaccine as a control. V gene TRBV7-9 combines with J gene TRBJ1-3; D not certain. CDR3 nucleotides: TGTGCCAGCAGCTTAGACGAAGGTCACACCATATATTTT. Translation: CASSLDEGHTIYF.